The rows below give T cell receptor beta chains drawn from one sample of a study of beta chain features in type 1 diabetes. Clones were sequenced by immunoSEQ multiplex PCR, and TCRdb holds only the in-frame ones, with some missing. Of under 300,000 clones detected, over 11% appear once; the ten largest clones hold just under 0.02%. The material sequenced was naive CD4+ T cells from blood. Every receptor here comes from a man in his thirties or forties with type 1 diabetes. Each CDR3 is given with its conserved first and last residue. The D gene is left open where the match is weak. Clone size is not always given. Where it is, it says once, few, many or a class for expanded clones.

J: TRBJ1-5; D: TRBD1; size: .; V: TRBV27; DNA: TGTGCCAGCAGAAGGACAGGGGGCAATCAGCCCCAGCATTTT; CDR3: CASRRTGGNQPQHF
J: TRBJ1-5; D: .; size: .; V: TRBV12-5; DNA: TGTGCTAGTGGTTCCCTTATTGAAATGGGAGGTAGCAATCAGCCCCAGCATTTT; CDR3: CASGSLIEMGGSNQPQHF
J: TRBJ1-2; D: .; size: .; V: TRBV10-3; DNA: TGTGCCATCAAACAACAAAACTATGGCTACACCTTC; CDR3: CAIKQQNYGYTF
J: TRBJ2-1; D: TRBD1; size: few; V: TRBV9; DNA: TGTGCCAGCAGCGTAGGACAGGGGCGGAAGAATGAGCAGTTCTTC; CDR3: CASSVGQGRKNEQFF
J: TRBJ2-5; D: .; size: few; V: TRBV9; DNA: TGTGCCAGCAGCGTTGGCGGGGGCGCCCAAGAGACCCAGTACTTC; CDR3: CASSVGGGAQETQYF
J: TRBJ2-6; D: .; size: .; V: TRBV2; DNA: TGTGCCAGCAGGGGACTGCCGTCTGGGGCCAACGTCCTGACTTTC; CDR3: CASRGLPSGANVLTF
J: TRBJ1-5; D: .; size: few; V: TRBV19; DNA: TGTGCCAGTAGTCCCCGAGATAGCAATCAGCCCCAGCATTTT; CDR3: CASSPRDSNQPQHF
J: TRBJ2-7; D: .; size: few; V: TRBV5-1; DNA: TGCGCCAGCACCTCCGGGACTCCCTCCTACGAGCAGTACTTC; CDR3: CASTSGTPSYEQYF
J: TRBJ2-1; D: .; size: .; V: TRBV7-9; DNA: TGTGCCAGCAGCTTAGAGGGGGAGAGGTACAATGAGCAGTTCTTC; CDR3: CASSLEGERYNEQFF
J: TRBJ1-5; D: TRBD1; size: few; V: TRBV2; DNA: TGTGCCAGCAGTAGACAGGGCCGCAATCAGCCCCAGCATTTT; CDR3: CASSRQGRNQPQHF
J: TRBJ1-3; D: .; size: few; V: TRBV14; DNA: TGTGCCAGCAGCTCCCCGGCGGGGGGGACCCGGTGGCAGTCCCGGATTCGCACCATATATTTT; CDR3: CASSSPAGGTRWQSRIRTIYF
J: TRBJ1-5; D: TRBD1; size: .; V: TRBV30; DNA: TGTGCCTGGAGCGCAGGGGGCGGAGGCTCGAATCAGCCCCAGCATTTT; CDR3: CAWSAGGGGSNQPQHF
J: TRBJ1-2; D: TRBD1; size: .; V: TRBV5-1; DNA: TGCGCCAGCATATCTGGGACCGGGACAGGGACGTATGGCTACACCTTC; CDR3: CASISGTGTGTYGYTF
J: TRBJ1-4; D: .; size: few; V: TRBV19; DNA: TGTGCCAGTAGTGAAGGACAGACGAATGAAAAACTGTTTTTT; CDR3: CASSEGQTNEKLFF
J: TRBJ1-1; D: TRBD1; size: few; V: TRBV10-3; DNA: TGTGCCATCAGTGGTCAGACAGGGAATTCTAACACTGAAGCTTTCTTT; CDR3: CAISGQTGNSNTEAFF
J: TRBJ2-6; D: .; size: .; V: TRBV27; DNA: TGTGCCAGCATCGGGAGAGGTCATGGGAAGACTGGGGCCAACGTCCTGACTTTC; CDR3: CASIGRGHGKTGANVLTF
J: TRBJ2-3; D: TRBD2; size: .; V: TRBV6-5; DNA: TGTGCCAGCAGTTCCACCGGCGGTCTAGCGGGAGATACGCAGTATTTT; CDR3: CASSSTGGLAGDTQYF
J: TRBJ1-5; D: .; size: few; V: TRBV30; DNA: TGTGCCTGGAGTGTACTTGGACAGATGAATCAGCCCCAGCATTTT; CDR3: CAWSVLGQMNQPQHF
J: TRBJ2-1; D: .; size: few; V: TRBV20-1; DNA: TGCAGTGCTAGACTAGCGGAGCAGTTCTTC; CDR3: CSARLAEQFF
J: TRBJ2-5; D: .; size: .; V: TRBV6-1; DNA: TGTGCCAGCAGTGCGGGACATAACGCAGAGACCCAGTACTTC; CDR3: CASSAGHNAETQYF
J: TRBJ2-2; D: TRBD1; size: .; V: TRBV5-1; DNA: TGCGCCAGCAGCGCCTCCGGGACAGGGGCCACCGGGGAGCTGTTTTTT; CDR3: CASSASGTGATGELFF
J: TRBJ2-7; D: .; size: few; V: TRBV21-1; DNA: TGTGCCAGGGACAGGGCCCCCGCCTACGAGCAGTACTTC; CDR3: CARDRAPAYEQYF